Sequencing of this T cell receptor beta chain was carried out in a study of early T cells in non-severe SARS-CoV-2 infection. Study summary: Alpha and beta chains were unpaired, from unsorted whole-blood bulk RNA.

With respect to this clonotype: Its specificity is unknown.

Separate cDNA molecules each had unique molecular identifiers attached to them. Using its own MiXCR run on the 5' RACE reads, TCRdb lists one record per CDR3 protein. The sample lists under 65,000 distinct CDR3 sequences, around 12% occurring once. The CDR3 runs 15 residues. V lost 4 bases and J lost 2; bases outside the gene matches: 6. Notes on the study in general: Matching results from VDJdb favored anti-spike CD8 responses, leaving private and CD4 specificities undetected.

The sequence was obtained from an adult who was a healthcare worker with PCR-confirmed SARS-CoV-2 infection or an uninfected control (not recorded which). Sequencing used whole blood. The V gene is TRBV12-3 or TRBV12-4, the J gene TRBJ2-3, with 7 bases lining up with TRBD1. For the CDR3, the DNA is TGTGCCAGCAGTTCCCCGACAGGGCTCACAGATACGCAGTATTTT. This gives the protein CASSSPTGLTDTQYF.